A single sample gave rise to the 14 T cell receptor beta chains below, sequenced in a study of blood T cell repertoires in COVID-19. Repertoires were generated with immunoSEQ multiplex PCR, while TCRdb's copy carries only in-frame clones and drops some. The table has a few hundred thousand clones, around 89% seen once. Sequencing input: peripheral blood. These receptor sequences come from a man aged 35-49 years with acute or convalescent COVID-19.

This clone has only one observation. The chain is built from TRBV4-1 and TRBJ1-1, with D uncertain. The germline gives CDR1 MGHRA, CDR2 YSYEKL. The CDR3 sequence is 15 residues long. V was cut by 0 bases and J by 4 bases, with 12 bases left in between. The CDR3 spells CASSQEGGSLTEAFF. The CDR3 nucleotides are TGCGCCAGCAGCCAAGAAGGCGGGTCCCTCACTGAAGCTTTCTTT.

The chain couples TRBV5-1 to TRBJ2-1; 9 bases are shared with TRBD2. V shed 2 bases and J 5 bases; nucleotides not matched to a gene: 14. The CDR3 contains 18 residues. The germline V gene encodes CDR1 SGHRS and CDR2 YFSETQ. CDR3 coding DNA: TGCGCCAGCAGCTTTGCCGTCGCGGGAGGGCCTCAAGACAATGAGCAGTTCTTC. Translated, it gives CASSFAVAGGPQDNEQFF. The full variable domain, its missing parts supplied by reference TRBV5-1 and TRBJ2-1, is KAGVTQTPRYLIKTRGQQVTLSCSPISGHRSVSWYQQTPGQGLQFLFEYFSETQRNKGNFPGRFSGRQFSNSRSEMNVSTLELGDSALYLCASSFAVAGGPQDNEQFFGPGTRLTVL.

The DNA for the CDR3 is TGTGCCAGCAGTGAAACGACAGCCCTGGAACGGAACACTGAAGCTTTCTTT. This sequence encodes CASSETTALERNTEAFF. The chain recombines TRBV2 with TRBJ1-1, with D perhaps TRBD1 (5 bases). V was shortened by 2 bases and J by 1 base, with 17 bases between the two germline ends. This CDR3 spans 17 amino acids. The V gene's germline CDR1 is SNHLY and CDR2 FYNNEI.

The V gene is TRBV19, the J gene TRBJ2-5; D might be TRBD1 (6 bases). The CDR3 is made up of 13 amino acids. Deletions cut 5 bases from V and 2 bases from J, with 9 bases between. The V gene's germline CDR1 is LNHDA and CDR2 SQIVND (reference sequence). CDR3 DNA: TGTGCCAGTAGTTTTGACAGGCAAGAGACCCAGTACTTC. This translates into CASSFDRQETQYF.

The chain is built from TRBV9 and TRBJ1-4; D not certain. Trimming removed 4 bases from V and 8 bases from J, with 6 bases in between. CDR3 length: 11 residues. Germline CDR1 and CDR2: SGDLS and YYNGEE. CDR3 sequence: CASSSGEKLFF. The CDR3 DNA follows: TGTGCCAGCAGCTCAGGCGAAAAACTGTTTTTT.

CDR3 sequence reads: CASSSRQAEAFF. DNA for the CDR3: TGCGCCAGCAGTTCCCGACAGGCTGAAGCTTTCTTT. V usage is TRBV5-1 and J usage is TRBJ1-1; D is possibly TRBD1 (6 bases). Germline assignment: CDR1 SGHRS and CDR2 YFSETQ. This CDR3 spans 12 amino acids. V dropped 5 bases and J dropped 6 bases, with 11 bases sitting between them.

CDR3 in amino acids: CASSQTQGYEQYF. CDR3 nucleotide sequence: TGTGCCAGCAGCCAAACCCAGGGTTACGAGCAGTACTTC. This rearrangement joins TRBV3-1 (or the pseudogene TRBV3-2) to TRBJ2-7; tentatively, D is TRBD1 (5 bases). Germline assignment: CDR1 LGHDT and CDR2 YNNKEL (reference sequence). Trimming took off 2 bases at V and 4 bases at J, with 9 bases between the two ends. There are 13 residues in the CDR3.

The chain has TRBV19 and TRBJ1-4; D possibly corresponds to TRBD1 (6 bases). Trimming took 5 bases from V and 1 from J, leaving 14 bases between them. The CDR3 covers 16 residues. The germline CDR1 and CDR2 sequences are LNHDA and SQIVND (reference sequence). CDR3 DNA: TGTGCCAGTAGTTCCCCAGGGGCCGGAACTAATGAAAAACTGTTTTTT. Translation: CASSSPGAGTNEKLFF.

The V call is TRBV2, the J call TRBJ1-1; no clear D. The germline V and J ends were trimmed by 6 bases and 0 bases, with 11 bases remaining between them. Germline values: CDR1 SNHLY, CDR2 FYNNEI. The CDR3 is 14 residues long. For the CDR3, the DNA is TGTGCCAGCAGGGCCAACGGGATGAACACTGAAGCTTTCTTT. It encodes CASRANGMNTEAFF.

Worth noting for this clone: Within the sample, other DNA sequences also encode this same CDR3. The chain uses TRBV4-1 and TRBJ1-5; the D gene is possibly TRBD1 (5 bases). Per germline, CDR1 MGHRA and CDR2 YSYEKL. Trimming removed 0 bases at V and 0 bases at J, with 6 bases between. The length of the CDR3 is 15 residues. The CDR3, as DNA: TGCGCCAGCAGCCAAGAGCAGGGTAGCAATCAGCCCCAGCATTTT. Translating it yields CASSQEQGSNQPQHF.

This clone was seen only a few times. The V call is TRBV5-1, the J call TRBJ2-1; 13 bases fit TRBD2. V dropped 7 bases and J dropped 6; count of bases not matched to a gene: 4. CDR1 is SGHRS and CDR2 is YFSETQ in the germline V gene. CDR3 length: 14 residues. CDR3 DNA sequence: TGCGCCAGCTCCAGGACTAGCGGGAGCAATGAGCAGTTCTTC. It is translated as CASSRTSGSNEQFF. Looking up the rest from reference TRBV5-1 and TRBJ2-1 gives the full variable domain: KAGVTQTPRYLIKTRGQQVTLSCSPISGHRSVSWYQQTPGQGLQFLFEYFSETQRNKGNFPGRFSGRQFSNSRSEMNVSTLELGDSALYLCASSRTSGSNEQFFGPGTRLTVL.

V gene TRBV7-9 combines with J gene TRBJ1-4, with D uncertain. Trimming pared 6 bases from V and 8 bases from J, leaving 13 bases between. CDR1 is SEHNR, CDR2 FQNEAQ, per germline (reference sequence). This CDR3 region has 13 residues. Here the CDR3 DNA reads TGTGCCAGCAGGTCCGGGATACGCGAAAAACTGTTTTTT. This codes for CASRSGIREKLFF.

This chain connects TRBV2 to TRBJ2-7, with 8 positions matching TRBD1. Germline values: CDR1 SNHLY, CDR2 FYNNEI. V lost 3 bases and J lost 5; bases outside the gene matches: 12. The CDR3 contains 16 residues. The CDR3 is CASSDLLRDRSHEQYF. The CDR3, as DNA: TGTGCCAGCAGTGATCTTCTCCGGGACAGGTCGCACGAGCAGTACTTC.

This chain uses TRBV20-1 with TRBJ1-5, with 8 bases lining up with TRBD1. J lost 6 bases, V lost 3 bases, and 10 bases had no gene match. The CDR3 has 15 residues. Germline assignment: CDR1 DFQATT and CDR2 SNEGSKA (reference sequence). In DNA, the CDR3 is TGCAGTGCTAGTCCAGGGACAGGAATGACTCAGCCCCAGCATTTT. Encoded protein: CSASPGTGMTQPQHF.